The TCR beta chain described here comes from a study of T cell repertoires in cytomegalovirus infection. V lost 5 bases to trimming and J lost 0 bases, with 16 bases between them. The CDR3 length is 16 residues. One entry per CDR3 protein, called by TCRdb with MiXCR from the reads. Of some 230,000 distinct CDR3 sequences listed, 22% were seen once; the top ten hold 18%. Sequencing was done on a sample of CD8+ T cells from PBMCs. The clonotype comes from a human donor in good health (CMV status not recorded). Some clones in this sample may be carry-over from other donors' samples. The rearrangement links TRBV12-3 or TRBV12-4 to TRBJ1-1; D not certain. CDR3 bases: TGTGCCAGCAGTCCCTCAATAAACTTGATGAACACTGAAGCTTTCTTT. Its translation: CASSPSINLMNTEAFF.